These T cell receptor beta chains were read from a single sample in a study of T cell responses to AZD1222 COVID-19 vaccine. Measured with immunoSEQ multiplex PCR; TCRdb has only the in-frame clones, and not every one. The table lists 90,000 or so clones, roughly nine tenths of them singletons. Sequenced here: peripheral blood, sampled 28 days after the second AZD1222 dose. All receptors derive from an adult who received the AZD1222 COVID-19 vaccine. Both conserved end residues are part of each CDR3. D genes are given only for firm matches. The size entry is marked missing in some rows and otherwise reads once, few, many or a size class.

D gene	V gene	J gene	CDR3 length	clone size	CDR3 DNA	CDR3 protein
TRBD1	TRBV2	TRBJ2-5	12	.	TGTGCCAGCAGACAGGGGCCGGAGACCCAGTACTTC	CASRQGPETQYF
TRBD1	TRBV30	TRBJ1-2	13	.	TGTGCCTGGAGTGTACAGGGGAGCTATGGCTACACCTTC	CAWSVQGSYGYTF
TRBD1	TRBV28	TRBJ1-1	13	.	TGTGCCAGCAGTTTAACAGGGGACACTGAAGCTTTCTTT	CASSLTGDTEAFF
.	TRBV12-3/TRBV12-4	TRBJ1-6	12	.	TGTGCCAGCAGTTTGAGTCATTCACCCCTCCACTTT	CASSLSHSPLHF
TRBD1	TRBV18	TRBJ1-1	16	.	TGTGCCAGCAAGGGACAGCAACAAATCATGAACACTGAAGCTTTCTTT	CASKGQQQIMNTEAFF
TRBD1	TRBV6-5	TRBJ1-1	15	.	TGTGCCAGCAGTTACCCAGCAGGGGGAAATACTGAAGCTTTCTTT	CASSYPAGGNTEAFF
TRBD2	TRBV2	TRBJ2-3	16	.	TGTGCCAGCAGTGAGGGGGGGACTCCCGGCACAGATACGCAGTATTTT	CASSEGGTPGTDTQYF
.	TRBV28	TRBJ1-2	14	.	TGTGCCAGCAGACTCCAAGGGGGGAACTATGGCTACACCTTC	CASRLQGGNYGYTF
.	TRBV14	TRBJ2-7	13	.	TGTGCCAGCAGCCCCATGGCGGGGGCCGAGCAGTACTTC	CASSPMAGAEQYF
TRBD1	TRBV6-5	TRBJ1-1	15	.	TGTGCCAGCAGTTACTCACAGGGGGTGTTCACTGAAGCTTTCTTT	CASSYSQGVFTEAFF
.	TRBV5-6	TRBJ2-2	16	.	TGTGCCAGCAGCTTGGCCCTCAGGGCCCCAACCGGGGAGCTGTTTTTT	CASSLALRAPTGELFF
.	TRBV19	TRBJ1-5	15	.	TGTGCCAGTAGTAAAACAGGGAATAGCAATCAGCCCCAGCATTTT	CASSKTGNSNQPQHF
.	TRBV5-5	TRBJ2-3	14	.	TGTGCCAGCAGCTTGGTCGGTCGTCCAGATACGCAGTATTTT	CASSLVGRPDTQYF
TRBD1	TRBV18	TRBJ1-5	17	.	TGTGCCAGCTCACAACTGGGACAGGCGGATAGCAATCAGCCCCAGCATTTT	CASSQLGQADSNQPQHF
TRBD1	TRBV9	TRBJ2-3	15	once	TGTGCCAGCAGCGTACAGGGGGCCGGAACAGATACGCAGTATTTT	CASSVQGAGTDTQYF
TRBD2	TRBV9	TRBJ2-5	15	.	TGTGCCAGCAGCGTATCTAGCGGGGGGCAAGAGACCCAGTACTTC	CASSVSSGGQETQYF